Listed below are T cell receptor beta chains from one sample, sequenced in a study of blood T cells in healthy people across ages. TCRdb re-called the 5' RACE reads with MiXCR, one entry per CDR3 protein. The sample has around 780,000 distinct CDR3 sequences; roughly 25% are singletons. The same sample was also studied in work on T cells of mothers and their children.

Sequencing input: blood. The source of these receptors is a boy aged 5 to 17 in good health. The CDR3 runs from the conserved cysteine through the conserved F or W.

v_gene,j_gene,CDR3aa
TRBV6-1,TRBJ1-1,CASSEAGRGGDEAFF
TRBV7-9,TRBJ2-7,CASSRGIYEQYF
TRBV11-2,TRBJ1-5,CASSLSSNQPQHF
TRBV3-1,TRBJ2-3,CASSGGLADTQYF
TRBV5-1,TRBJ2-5,CASGEGEETQYF
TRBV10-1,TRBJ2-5,CASSDTGRSETQYF
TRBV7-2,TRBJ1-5,CASSLTGRHNQPQHF
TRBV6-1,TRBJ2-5,CASTPGDRAHQETQYF
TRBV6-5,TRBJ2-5,CASGQGQIQRETQYF
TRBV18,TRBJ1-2,CASSPPGQGPGYTF
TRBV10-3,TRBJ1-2,CAISADRDRGYTF
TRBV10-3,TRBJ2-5,CAISAGTAQETQYF
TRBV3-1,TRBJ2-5,CASSVTKGGPQETQYF
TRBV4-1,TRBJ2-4,CASSQGAGVAKSIQYF
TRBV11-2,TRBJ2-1,CASSLERLSNEQFF
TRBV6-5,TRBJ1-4,CASSYSPDRAGEKLFF
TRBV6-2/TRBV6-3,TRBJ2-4,CASSSLDYVAKNIQYF
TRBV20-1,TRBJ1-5,CSAINRDRGSRGDQPQHF
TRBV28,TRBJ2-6,CASRISGANVLTF
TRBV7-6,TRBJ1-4,CASSIGWGNEKLFF
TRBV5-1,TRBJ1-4,CASSLMDGQNEKLFF
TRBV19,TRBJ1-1,CASNAGDTNTEAFF
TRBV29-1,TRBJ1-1,CSVKWGGNTEAFF
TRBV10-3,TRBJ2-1,CAITEGSGSPNEQFF
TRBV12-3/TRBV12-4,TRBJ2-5,CASSLGGRGQETQYF
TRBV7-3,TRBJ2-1,CASSLTGGRMNEQFF
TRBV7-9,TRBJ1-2,CASSPSGQLYGYTF
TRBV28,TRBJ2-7,CASSSGGTSGAYEQYF
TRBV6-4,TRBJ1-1,CASSTTEAFF
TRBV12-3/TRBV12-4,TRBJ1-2,CASSPESGVYGYTF
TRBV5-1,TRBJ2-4,CASSLGPRQGPKNIQYF
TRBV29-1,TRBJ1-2,CSVGGPEANYGYTF